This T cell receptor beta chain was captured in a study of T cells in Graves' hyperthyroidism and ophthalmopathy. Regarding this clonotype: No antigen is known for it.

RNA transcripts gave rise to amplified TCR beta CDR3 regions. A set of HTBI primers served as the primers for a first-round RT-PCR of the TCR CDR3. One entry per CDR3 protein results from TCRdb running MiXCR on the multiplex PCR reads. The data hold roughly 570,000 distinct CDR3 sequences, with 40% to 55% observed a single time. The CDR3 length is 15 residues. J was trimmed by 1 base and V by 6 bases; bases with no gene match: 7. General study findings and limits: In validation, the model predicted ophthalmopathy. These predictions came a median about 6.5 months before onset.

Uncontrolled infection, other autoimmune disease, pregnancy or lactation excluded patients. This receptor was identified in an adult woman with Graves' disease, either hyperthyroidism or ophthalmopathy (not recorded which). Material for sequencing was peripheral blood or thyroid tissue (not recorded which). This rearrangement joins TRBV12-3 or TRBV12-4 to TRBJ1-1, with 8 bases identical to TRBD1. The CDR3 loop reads CASRLKTGENTEAFF. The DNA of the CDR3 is TGTGCCAGCAGACTTAAGACAGGGGAGAACACTGAAGCTTTCTTT.